Each of the 23 T cell receptor beta chains below was sequenced from the same sample in a study of T cells in Graves' hyperthyroidism and ophthalmopathy. RNA transcripts gave rise to amplified TCR beta CDR3 regions. HTBI primers were used for first-round RT-PCR of the TCR CDR3. A single record per CDR3 protein comes from TCRdb applying MiXCR to the multiplex PCR reads. The repertoire includes nearly 600,000 distinct CDR3 sequences, more than 11% of them detected once, and 5% to 7% sits in the top ten. Input material: blood. These TCRs come from a woman in her twenties or thirties with Graves' hyperthyroidism that later progressed to Graves' ophthalmopathy.

The chain couples TRBV27 to TRBJ1-4; D unresolved. V was pared by 3 bases and J by 6 bases, with 17 bases between. This CDR3 spans 16 amino acids. Germline V gene lookup returns CDR1 MNHEY and CDR2 SMNVEV (reference sequence). The CDR3 sequence is CASSFDLNRSYEKLFF. CDR3 bases: TGTGCCAGCAGTTTTGATCTTAATCGGAGCTATGAAAAACTGTTTTTT. Combining the CDR3 with reference TRBV27 and TRBJ1-4 gives the whole variable domain EAQVTQNPRYLITVTGKKLTVTCSQNMNHEYMSWYRQDPGLGLRQIYYSMNVEVTDKGDVPEGYKVSRKEKRNFPLILESPSPNQTSLYFCASSFDLNRSYEKLFFGSGTQLSVL.

This clonotype has at least ten counts. The rearrangement links TRBV27 to TRBJ2-7; no reliable D call. Per the germline V gene, CDR1 is MNHEY and CDR2 is SMNVEV (reference sequence). With 7 bases removed from V and 5 bases from J, the gap between germline ends came to 12 bases. The CDR3 is 12 amino acids. This chain's CDR3 is CASTRRADEQYF. For the CDR3, the DNA is TGTGCCAGCACCCGACGGGCAGACGAGCAGTACTTC.

This clonotype was counted many times. This sequence joins TRBV30 and TRBJ1-2; D possibly corresponds to TRBD1 (5 bases). With 3 bases removed from V and 6 bases from J, the gap between germline ends came to 5 bases. Germline-derived CDR1 and CDR2 are GTSNPN and SVGIG (reference sequence). CDR3 length: 10 amino acids. The CDR3 DNA reads as TGTGCCTGGAGGGGGGATGGCTACACCTTC. Residues: CAWRGDGYTF.

V usage is TRBV5-1 and J usage is TRBJ2-7; a possible D gene is TRBD2 (5 bases). V shed 3 bases and J shed 4 bases, with 14 bases lying between them. The CDR3 runs to 14 residues. Germline V gene lookup returns CDR1 SGHRS and CDR2 YFSETQ. The CDR3 is CASSSLEAEYEQYF. DNA of the CDR3: TGCGCCAGCAGCTCCCTTGAAGCGGAATACGAGCAGTACTTC.

This clonotype was picked up many times. V is TRBV20-1 and J is TRBJ2-3; possibly TRBD2 for D (5 bases). V lost 0 bases to trimming and J lost 2 bases, with 12 bases between them. The germline CDR1 and CDR2 sequences are DFQATT and SNEGSKA (reference sequence). This CDR3 comprises 15 residues. This CDR3 reads CSARDQGLLTDTQYF. CDR3 DNA: TGCAGTGCTAGAGATCAAGGACTTCTCACAGATACGCAGTATTTT.

This clonotype has just a few counts. The chain employs TRBV3-1 and TRBJ2-7, with 7 bases lining up with TRBD1. The CDR3 covers 15 residues. The V segment lost 1 base and the J segment 3 bases; nucleotides outside the gene matches: 6. Germline V gene lookup returns CDR1 LGHDT and CDR2 YNNKEL (reference sequence). The CDR3 bases are TGTGCCAGCAGCCAAGTCATATACAGGGGCTACGAGCAGTACTTC. This gives the protein CASSQVIYRGYEQYF.

In this sample, this clonotype turned up many times. The CDR3 DNA follows: TGTGCCATCAGGGGAAACAGTAAAGACAGGCAGAGCACAGATACGCAGTATTTT. Its translation: CAIRGNSKDRQSTDTQYF. This chain links TRBV10-3 with TRBJ2-3, with a possible D match to TRBD1 (6 bases). V shed 6 bases and J shed 0 bases, with 22 bases lying between them. Germline CDR1 and CDR2: ENHRY and SYGVKD. The CDR3 sequence is 18 residues long.

V usage is TRBV12-3 or TRBV12-4 and J usage is TRBJ1-2, with no clear D. The CDR3 runs to 15 residues. V was shortened by 6 bases and J by 1 base, with 15 bases between the two germline ends. CDR3 DNA sequence: TGTGCCAGCAGCCTATCCAATCAAATTAACTATGGCTACACCTTC. It is translated as CASSLSNQINYGYTF.

This clonotype was observed at least ten times. The rearrangement links TRBV6-2 or TRBV6-3 to TRBJ2-7, with D unresolved. The V end lost 5 bases, the J end lost 2 bases, and 4 bases lay between the germline ends. The CDR3 contains 11 residues. CDR1 MNHEY and CDR2 SVGEGT come from the germline V gene. CDR3 sequence (DNA): TGTGCCAGCAGTAACACCTACGAGCAGTACTTC. Translation gives CASSNTYEQYF.

This clonotype occurred many times. The chain uses TRBV24-1 and TRBJ2-5; TRBD1 aligns across 7 bases. The CDR3 totals 15 residues. Germline CDR1 and CDR2: KGHDR and SFDVKD. Losses at the gene ends were 2 bases for V and 5 bases for J; bases not matched to a gene: 7. The CDR3 nucleotides are TGTGCCACCAGTGATTCAACAGGGGCGGGCGAGACCCAGTACTTC. This encodes CATSDSTGAGETQYF.

V gene TRBV15 combines with J gene TRBJ2-7; D gene ambiguous. The CDR3 sequence is 14 residues long. Trimming cost V 1 base and J 4 bases, with 11 bases left between them. Germline V CDR1 and CDR2: LNHNV, YYDKDF (reference sequence). CDR3 bases: TGTGCCACCAGCAGAGTTAGCTCGGCGTACGAGCAGTACTTC. Amino acids: CATSRVSSAYEQYF.

This clonotype was detected ten times or more. The chain is built from TRBV6-2 or TRBV6-3 and TRBJ2-1; D ambiguous. CDR1 and CDR2 (germline): MNHEY, SVGEGT. The CDR3 runs to 12 residues. The V end was cut by 1 base, the J end by 8 bases, with 6 bases between. The DNA for the CDR3 is TGTGCCAGCAGTTACTTAGCATATGAGCAGTTCTTC. This codes for CASSYLAYEQFF.

This clonotype was counted ten times or more. V and J are TRBV2 and TRBJ2-7; 9 bases agree with TRBD2. Germline assignment: CDR1 SNHLY and CDR2 FYNNEI. This CDR3 has 16 amino acids. Unmatched junction bases numbered 15, after V lost 6 bases and J lost 6 bases. In nucleotides, the CDR3 is TGTGCCAGCAGGGGTAGCGGGAGTGATAAGTCGCGCGAGCAGTACTTC. Translated: CASRGSGSDKSREQYF.

The chain combines TRBV14 with TRBJ1-3, with D unclear. The germline CDR1 and CDR2 sequences are SGHDN and FVKESK. The CDR3 consists of 14 residues. Trimming pared 0 bases from V and 8 bases from J, leaving 11 bases between. CDR3 in amino acids: CASSQDRLGYTIYF. The CDR3 coding sequence is TGTGCCAGCAGCCAAGATCGACTGGGGTACACCATATATTTT.

The sample holds many counts of this clonotype. The rearrangement links TRBV30 to TRBJ2-1, with 7 bases matching TRBD1. The junction had 3 bases not matched to a gene; V was cut back by 4 bases and J by 9 bases. The CDR3 has 11 amino acids. Germline loops: CDR1 GTSNPN, CDR2 SVGIG (reference sequence). The CDR3 reads CAWNRGPEQFF. The CDR3 bases are TGTGCCTGGAACAGGGGTCCTGAGCAGTTCTTC.

The rearrangement links TRBV20-1 to TRBJ1-1; D gene unclear. V was clipped by 5 bases and J by 1 base, with 11 bases between them. This CDR3 spans 13 amino acids. Germline CDR1 DFQATT, CDR2 SNEGSKA (reference sequence). The CDR3 nucleotides read TGCAGTGCTTTGTTTTTGGGGAACACTGAAGCTTTCTTT. This sequence encodes CSALFLGNTEAFF.

This clonotype showed up many times. The chain recombines TRBV12-3 or TRBV12-4 with TRBJ1-2; D is perhaps TRBD1 (6 bases). The CDR3 contains 14 residues. V dropped 6 bases and J dropped 8 bases, with 19 bases sitting between them. The CDR3 sequence is CASSAVGRGLGYTF. Written as DNA, the CDR3 is TGTGCCAGCAGCGCCGTGGGGAGGGGGTTAGGCTACACCTTC.

This clonotype was detected many times. The chain combines TRBV2 with TRBJ2-3; the D call may be TRBD1 or TRBD2 (5 bases each). CDR1 is SNHLY, CDR2 FYNNEI, per germline. The CDR3 contains 13 residues. V shed 5 bases and J shed 1 base, with 7 bases lying between them. The CDR3 DNA reads as TGTGCCAGCAGTCGGGACGGCACAGATACGCAGTATTTT. It specifies CASSRDGTDTQYF.

This clonotype has at least ten counts. The V gene is TRBV3-1, the J gene TRBJ2-3; 8 bases fit TRBD2. The germline V gene has CDR1 LGHDT and CDR2 YNNKEL (reference sequence). CDR3 size: 15 residues. The V and J ends lost 2 bases and 2 bases, in that order; junction bases with no gene match: 3. This CDR3 is CASSQPLAVTDTQYF. As DNA, the CDR3 is TGTGCCAGCAGCCAACCACTAGCGGTCACAGATACGCAGTATTTT.

V is TRBV6-2 or TRBV6-3 and J is TRBJ2-7; D unresolved. Germline V lookup: CDR1 MNHEY, CDR2 SVGEGT. Trimming took off 6 bases at V and 0 bases at J, with 12 bases between the two ends. The CDR3 is 14 residues long. CDR3 loop: CASRGLSSSYEQYF. The CDR3 coding sequence is TGTGCCAGCAGAGGTCTCAGTAGCTCCTACGAGCAGTACTTC.

DNA for the CDR3: TGCAGTGCTAGACCCTATTTACAAGAGACCCAGTACTTC. Translated, it gives CSARPYLQETQYF. The rearrangement joins TRBV20-1 to TRBJ2-5; no definite D call. The CDR3 is made up of 13 amino acids. Trimming stripped 2 bases from V and 2 bases from J, with 9 bases between. Per the germline V gene, CDR1 is DFQATT and CDR2 is SNEGSKA (reference sequence).

In its sample, this clonotype was seen a few times. This chain joins TRBV6-2 or TRBV6-3 and TRBJ2-7; D tentatively reads TRBD1 or TRBD2 (5 bases each). The germline CDR1 and CDR2 sequences are MNHEY and SVGEGT. V was pared by 7 bases and J by 6 bases, with 19 bases between. This CDR3 region has 14 residues. The CDR3 DNA reads as TGTGCCAGCATCGGACGGGGCAGGTCTGGCGAGCAGTACTTC. This encodes CASIGRGRSGEQYF.

This clonotype was recorded once. V usage is TRBV9 and J usage is TRBJ2-7; D gene unclear. Germline V gives CDR1 SGDLS, CDR2 YYNGEE. Trimming took off 5 bases at V and 3 bases at J, with 12 bases between the two ends. CDR3 length: 13 amino acids. For the CDR3, the DNA is TGTGCCAGCAGTCCAAACCTGGGCTACGAGCAGTACTTC. This encodes CASSPNLGYEQYF.